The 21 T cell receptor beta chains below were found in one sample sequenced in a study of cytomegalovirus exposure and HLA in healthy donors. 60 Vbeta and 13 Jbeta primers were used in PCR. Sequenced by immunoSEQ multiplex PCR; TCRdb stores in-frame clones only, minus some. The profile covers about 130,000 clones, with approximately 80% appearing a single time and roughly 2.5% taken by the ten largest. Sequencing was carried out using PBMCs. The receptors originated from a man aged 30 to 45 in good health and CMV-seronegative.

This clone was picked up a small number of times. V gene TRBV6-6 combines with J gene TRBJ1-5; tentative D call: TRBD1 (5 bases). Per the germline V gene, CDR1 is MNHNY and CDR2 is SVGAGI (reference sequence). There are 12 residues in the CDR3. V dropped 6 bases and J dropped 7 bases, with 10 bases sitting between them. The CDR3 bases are TGTGCCAGCAGCTGGGACTCGCAGCCCCAGCATTTT. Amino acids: CASSWDSQPQHF.

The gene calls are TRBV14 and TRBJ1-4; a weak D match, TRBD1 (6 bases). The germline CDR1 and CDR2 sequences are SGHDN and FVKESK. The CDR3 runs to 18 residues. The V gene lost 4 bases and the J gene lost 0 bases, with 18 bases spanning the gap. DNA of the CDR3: TGTGCCAGCAGCCCGCATCCTGGGACACTAGCAACTAATGAAAAACTGTTTTTT. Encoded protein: CASSPHPGTLATNEKLFF.

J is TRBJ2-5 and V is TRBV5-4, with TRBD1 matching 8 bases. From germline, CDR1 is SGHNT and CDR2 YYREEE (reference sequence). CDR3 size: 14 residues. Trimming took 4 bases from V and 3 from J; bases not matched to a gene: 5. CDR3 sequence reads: CASSDQGAEETQYF. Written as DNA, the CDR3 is TGTGCCAGCAGCGACCAGGGGGCAGAAGAGACCCAGTACTTC.

The CDR3 loop reads CASSQAGGPVETQYF. CDR3 nucleotide sequence: TGTGCCAGCAGCCAAGCGGGAGGGCCGGTGGAGACCCAGTACTTC. V usage is TRBV5-6 and J usage is TRBJ2-5; 10 nucleotides align to TRBD2. Per germline, CDR1 SGHDT and CDR2 YYEEEE. This CDR3 spans 15 amino acids. With V trimmed by 4 bases and J by 5 bases, 8 bases remained unmatched. Based on the CDR3 plus reference TRBV5-6 and TRBJ2-5, the full variable domain is DAGVTQSPTHLIKTRGQQVTLRCSPKSGHDTVSWYQQALGQGPQFIFQYYEEEERQRGNFPDRFSGHQFPNYSSELNVNALLLGDSALYLCASSQAGGPVETQYFGPGTRLLVL.

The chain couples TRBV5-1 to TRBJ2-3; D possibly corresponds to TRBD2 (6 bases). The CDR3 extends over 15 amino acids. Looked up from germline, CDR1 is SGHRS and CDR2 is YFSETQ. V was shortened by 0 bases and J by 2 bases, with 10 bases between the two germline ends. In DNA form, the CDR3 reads TGCGCCAGCAGCTTGGTCGGGACTCACACAGATACGCAGTATTTT. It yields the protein CASSLVGTHTDTQYF.

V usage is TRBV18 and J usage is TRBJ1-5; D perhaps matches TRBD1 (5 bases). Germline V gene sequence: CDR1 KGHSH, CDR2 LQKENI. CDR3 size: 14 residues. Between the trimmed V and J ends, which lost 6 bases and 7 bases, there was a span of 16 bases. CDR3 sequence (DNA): TGTGCCAGCTCCCCCGACAGAGGAGGGCAGCCCCAGCATTTT. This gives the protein CASSPDRGGQPQHF.

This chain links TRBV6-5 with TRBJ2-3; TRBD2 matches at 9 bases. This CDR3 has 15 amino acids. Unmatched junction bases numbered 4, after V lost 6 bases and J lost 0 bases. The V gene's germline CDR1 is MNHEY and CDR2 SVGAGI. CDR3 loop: CASRRTSESTDTQYF. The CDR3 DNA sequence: TGTGCCAGCAGACGGACTAGCGAAAGCACAGATACGCAGTATTTT.

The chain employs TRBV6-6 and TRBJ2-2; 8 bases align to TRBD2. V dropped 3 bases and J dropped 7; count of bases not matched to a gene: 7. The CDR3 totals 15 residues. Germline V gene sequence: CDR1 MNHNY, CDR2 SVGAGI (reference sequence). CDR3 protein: CASSYPGLGVGELFF. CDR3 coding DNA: TGTGCCAGCAGTTATCCGGGACTAGGGGTCGGGGAGCTGTTTTTT.

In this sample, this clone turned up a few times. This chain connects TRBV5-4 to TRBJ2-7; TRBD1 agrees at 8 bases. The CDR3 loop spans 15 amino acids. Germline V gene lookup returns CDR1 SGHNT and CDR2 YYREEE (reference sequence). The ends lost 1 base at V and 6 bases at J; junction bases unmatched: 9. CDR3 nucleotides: TGTGCCAGCAGCTTGCTCTCAGGGGGCGGCGGCGAGCAGTACTTC. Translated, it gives CASSLLSGGGGEQYF.

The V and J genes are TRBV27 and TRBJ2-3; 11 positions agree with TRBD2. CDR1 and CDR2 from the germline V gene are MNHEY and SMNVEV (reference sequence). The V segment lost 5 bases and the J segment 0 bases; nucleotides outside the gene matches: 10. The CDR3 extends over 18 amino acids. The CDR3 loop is CASSDSPSGRLSTDTQYF. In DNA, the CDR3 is TGTGCCAGCAGTGACTCTCCTAGCGGGAGGCTAAGCACAGATACGCAGTATTTT.

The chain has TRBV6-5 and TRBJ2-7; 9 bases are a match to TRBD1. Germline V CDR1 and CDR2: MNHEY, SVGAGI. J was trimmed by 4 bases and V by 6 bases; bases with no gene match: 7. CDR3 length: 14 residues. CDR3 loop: CASRLQGARYEQYF. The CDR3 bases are TGTGCCAGCAGGCTACAGGGGGCAAGGTACGAGCAGTACTTC.

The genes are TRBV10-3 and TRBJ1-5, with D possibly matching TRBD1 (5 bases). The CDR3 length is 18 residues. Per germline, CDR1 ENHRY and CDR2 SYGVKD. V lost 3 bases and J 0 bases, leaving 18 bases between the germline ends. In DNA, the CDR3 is TGTGCCATCAGTGAAGGGCCCCGGGGGGTTTATAGCAATCAGCCCCAGCATTTT. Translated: CAISEGPRGVYSNQPQHF.

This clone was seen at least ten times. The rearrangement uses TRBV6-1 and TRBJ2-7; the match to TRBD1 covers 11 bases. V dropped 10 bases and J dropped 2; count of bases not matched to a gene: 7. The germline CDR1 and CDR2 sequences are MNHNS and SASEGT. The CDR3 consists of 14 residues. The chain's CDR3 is CAIHRDRGTYEQYF. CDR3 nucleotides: TGTGCCATTCACCGGGACAGGGGGACCTACGAGCAGTACTTC.

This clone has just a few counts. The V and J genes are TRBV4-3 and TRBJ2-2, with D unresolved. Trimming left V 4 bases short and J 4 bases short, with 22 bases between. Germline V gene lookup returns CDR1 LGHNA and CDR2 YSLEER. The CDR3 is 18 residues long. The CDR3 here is CASSPLTETRRVTGELFF. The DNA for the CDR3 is TGCGCCAGCAGCCCCCTGACGGAAACACGTCGGGTCACCGGGGAGCTGTTTTTT.

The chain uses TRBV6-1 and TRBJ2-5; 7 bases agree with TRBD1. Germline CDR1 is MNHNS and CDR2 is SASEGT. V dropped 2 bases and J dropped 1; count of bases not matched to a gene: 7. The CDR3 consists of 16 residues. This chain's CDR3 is CASSEKGALFQETQYF. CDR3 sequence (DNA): TGTGCCAGCAGTGAAAAGGGGGCTCTCTTCCAAGAGACCCAGTACTTC.

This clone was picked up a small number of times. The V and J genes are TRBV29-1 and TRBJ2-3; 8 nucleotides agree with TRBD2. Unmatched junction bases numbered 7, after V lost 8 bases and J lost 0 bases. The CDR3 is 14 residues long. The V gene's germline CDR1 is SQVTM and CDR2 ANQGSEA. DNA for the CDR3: TGCAGCTTCCTAGCGGGCATTAGCACAGATACGCAGTATTTT. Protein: CSFLAGISTDTQYF.

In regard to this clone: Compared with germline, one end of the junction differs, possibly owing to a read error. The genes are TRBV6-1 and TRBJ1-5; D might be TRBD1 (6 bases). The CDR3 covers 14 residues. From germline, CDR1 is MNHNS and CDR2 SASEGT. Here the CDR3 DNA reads TGTGCCAGCAGAGAAGGGGGGGAGAATCAGCCCCAGCATTTT. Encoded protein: CASREGGENQPQHF.

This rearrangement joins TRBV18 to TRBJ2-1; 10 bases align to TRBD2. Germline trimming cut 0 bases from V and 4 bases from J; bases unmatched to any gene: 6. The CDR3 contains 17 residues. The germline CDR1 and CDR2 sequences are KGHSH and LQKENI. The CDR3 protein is CASSPPVLAGVYNEQFF. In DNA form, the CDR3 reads TGTGCCAGCTCACCACCGGTGCTAGCGGGAGTGTACAATGAGCAGTTCTTC.

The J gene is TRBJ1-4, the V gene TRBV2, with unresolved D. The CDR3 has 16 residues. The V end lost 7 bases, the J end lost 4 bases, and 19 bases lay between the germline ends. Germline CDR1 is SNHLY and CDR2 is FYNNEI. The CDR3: CASTNHGGRSNEKLFF. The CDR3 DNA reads TGTGCCAGCACCAACCACGGCGGGAGGAGTAATGAAAAACTGTTTTTT.

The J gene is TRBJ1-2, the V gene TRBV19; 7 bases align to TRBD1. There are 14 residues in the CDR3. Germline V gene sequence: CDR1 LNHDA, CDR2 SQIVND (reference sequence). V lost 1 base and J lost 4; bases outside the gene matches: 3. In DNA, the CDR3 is TGTGCCAGTAGTATAGGGGACAGCCCCTATGGCTACACCTTC. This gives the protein CASSIGDSPYGYTF.

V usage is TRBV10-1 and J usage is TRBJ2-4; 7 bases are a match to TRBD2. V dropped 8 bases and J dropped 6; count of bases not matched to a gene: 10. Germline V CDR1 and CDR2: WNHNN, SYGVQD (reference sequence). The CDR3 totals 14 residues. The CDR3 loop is CASLTGGRANIQYF. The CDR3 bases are TGCGCCAGCCTCACTGGGGGGAGGGCAAACATTCAGTACTTC.